This T cell receptor beta chain was profiled in a study of OX40 agonist ivuxolimab in advanced cancers. Study-wide context: The study treated patients with ivuxolimab, an agonistic anti-OX40 (CD134) antibody.

The germline V gene encodes CDR1 LGHNA and CDR2 YNFKEQ. The V gene lost 1 base and the J gene lost 5 bases, with 17 bases spanning the gap. The length of the CDR3 is 17 residues. The investigators sampled blood at baseline, at cycle 4 day 1, and at cycle 7 day 1. Whole-study findings and limits: Among expanded peripheral T cells, antigen specificity went undetermined.

On this clone: The target antigen is unknown.

Profiled with immunoSEQ multiplex PCR; TCRdb holds only in-frame clones, not every one. The data contain more than 80,000 clones, about 87% of them seen just once; the ten biggest clones take up under 2%. The chain carries TRBV4-2 and TRBJ2-2; possible D gene TRBD2, 6 bases. This TCR was sampled from an adult with an advanced solid tumor such as melanoma, head and neck, liver or kidney cancer. This specimen was CD4+ or CD8+ T cells sorted from blood, taken in a trial of the OX40 agonist ivuxolimab. In DNA form, the CDR3 reads TGTGCCAGCAGCCAAGTGCCCCAGGCGGGAAGTACCGGGGAGCTGTTTTTT. It specifies CASSQVPQAGSTGELFF.